This TCR beta chain comes out of a study of T-cell reconstitution after alpha-beta-depleted transplantation in children. For TCRbeta, the library was prepared with unique molecular identifiers. TCRdb recomputed calls from the PCR reads with MiXCR, one row per CDR3 protein. The table has some 500,000 distinct CDR3 sequences, approximately 29% seen once. This CDR3 region has 13 residues. Trimming left V 3 bases short and J 7 bases short, with 12 bases between. This clonotype occurred a few times. Sequenced material: PBMCs from the stem cell graft donor, taken from the stem cell graft. V is TRBV12-3 or TRBV12-4 and J is TRBJ2-5, with D possibly TRBD1 on 5 matching bases. The source is a human donor who donated a stem cell graft to a child with aplastic anemia. Here the CDR3 reads CASSFGPTGTQYF. The CDR3 DNA reads TGTGCCAGCAGTTTCGGGCCAACAGGGACCCAGTACTTC.